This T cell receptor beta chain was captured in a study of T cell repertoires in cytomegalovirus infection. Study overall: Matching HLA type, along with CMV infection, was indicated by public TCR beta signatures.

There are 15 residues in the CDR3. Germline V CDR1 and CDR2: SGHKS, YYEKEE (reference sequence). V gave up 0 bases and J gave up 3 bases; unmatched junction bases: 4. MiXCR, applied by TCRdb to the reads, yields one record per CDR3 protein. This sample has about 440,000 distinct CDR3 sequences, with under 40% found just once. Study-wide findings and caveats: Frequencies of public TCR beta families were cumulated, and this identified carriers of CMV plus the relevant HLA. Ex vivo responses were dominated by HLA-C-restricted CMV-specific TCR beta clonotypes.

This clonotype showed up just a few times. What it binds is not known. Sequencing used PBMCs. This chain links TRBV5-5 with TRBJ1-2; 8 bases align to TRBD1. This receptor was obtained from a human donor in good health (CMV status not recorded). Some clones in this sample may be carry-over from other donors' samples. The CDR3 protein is CASSLGQGAYYGYTF. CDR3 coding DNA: TGTGCCAGCAGCTTGGGCCAGGGGGCCTACTATGGCTACACCTTC.